This T cell receptor beta chain stems from a study of Ad26.COV2.S vaccination and SARS-CoV-2 variants (dated by TCRdb to 2020 to 2023). Regarding the complete study: Vaccine-arm donors came from COV1001, a multicentre, randomized, double-blind, placebo-controlled phase I-IIa trial of Ad26.COV2.S in healthy adults. Ad26.COV2.S was given intramuscularly at 5x10^10 or 1x10^11 viral particles, as a single shot or as two shots 56 days apart. The specificity and breadth of SARS-CoV-2-reactive T cell receptors after Ad26.COV2.S vaccination were assessed by TCRbeta repertoire sequencing. The TCR-sequenced set comprised around 30 samples: around 20 Ad26.COV2.S vaccine recipients, 5 placebo recipients and 8 SARS-CoV-2 convalescent individuals. Participants in the trial were split at random into five groups of five each, receiving low-dose or high-dose Ad26.COV2.S once or twice, or else placebo on both occasions. Investigators remained blinded to trial group allocation during experiments and outcome assessment. The research as a whole found: According to the authors, total T cell responses may have been underestimated by the TCR breadth and depth analyses. Spike-specific TCR breadth was higher in Ad26.COV2.S recipients than in placebo recipients (P = 0.0014). Vaccine and placebo recipients had similar non-spike TCR breadth, a finding consistent with the vaccine containing only spike. After vaccination, spike-specific CD8+ and CD4+ T cell responses were reported to show substantial breadth. The study was not powered to compare responses between vaccine doses or regimens.

The CDR3 measures 13 amino acids from cysteine to phenylalanine. The kept DNA is CDR3 alone, 39 bases in frame from the first base. The germline V gene gives CDR1 as MDHEN and CDR2 as SYDVKM. Trimming at the junction amounts to 11 bases on V and 1 base on J, and the germline ends lie 15 bases apart. According to the study, the label for this sample's treatment or condition signals: some 19 received Ad26.COV2.S at low or high dose, single or two shots; five or six received placebo; per-sample allocation not given. For vaccine and placebo recipients, repertoires were sequenced using samples collected on day 63 after the first injection. Cohort 1b enrolled about two dozen adults aged 18-55 years at a single site in Boston, USA, between 29 July and 7 August 2020. Ad26.COV2.S was a replication-incompetent adenovirus type 26 vector expressing a prefusion-stabilized SARS-CoV-2 spike protein from the original Wuhan strain.

A word on this clone: Its binding antigen is unknown. Base qualities are missing; no much larger clone stands one base away.

TCRbeta CDR3 regions were sequenced with the immunoSEQ Assay. After extraction, genomic DNA underwent amplification by bias-controlled multiplex PCR, followed by high-throughput sequencing. In the source study's methods: To quantify the absolute abundance of every unique TCRbeta CDR3 region, sequences were collapsed and filtered. T cell fraction was estimated by normalizing TCRbeta template counts to usable DNA, with usable DNA measured through amplification of reference genes found in all nucleated cells. Repertoire TCRs were annotated as SARS-CoV-2-specific when V gene, CDR3 amino acid sequence and J gene were exactly matched to a known reactive TCR set. The reference SARS-CoV-2 TCR set was derived from MIRA and filtered for enrichment in COVID-19-positive ImmuneCODE repertoires, a step that removed public or cross-reactive TCRs. Using the MIRA antigens, annotated TCRs were further analysed by specific ORF or by position within an ORF. Depth was the summed frequency of annotated unique rearrangements, while breadth was defined as annotated unique rearrangements over total unique productive rearrangements. Group comparisons of TCR breadth used two-sided Wilcoxon rank-sum tests. Entries here come from immuneACCESS through TCRdb and include only in-frame sequences with V and J called. Some clones fail to appear in such tables; in the studies checked, an unresolved V gene covers under half of the shortfall, and the cause of the remainder is unknown. The V and J calls and clone size were taken over from that table, and D and trimming were inferred from the DNA. This sample gives some 420,000 clones in total; 85% to 90% of them show up just once. The biggest ten clones account for around 3.6% of the sample.

The sample in question was peripheral blood, obtained in a trial of Ad26.COV2.S vaccine versus placebo. The chain is encoded by TRBV28 joined to TRBJ2-7; the D gene assignment is ambiguous. This TCR derives from a person between 18 and 59 years old who received the Ad26.COV2.S COVID-19 vaccine or a placebo. In nucleotide form, the sequence is TGTGCCGCTTGTGAGGTCAGTTCCTACGAGCAGTACTTC. Translated, it gives CAACEVSSYEQYF.